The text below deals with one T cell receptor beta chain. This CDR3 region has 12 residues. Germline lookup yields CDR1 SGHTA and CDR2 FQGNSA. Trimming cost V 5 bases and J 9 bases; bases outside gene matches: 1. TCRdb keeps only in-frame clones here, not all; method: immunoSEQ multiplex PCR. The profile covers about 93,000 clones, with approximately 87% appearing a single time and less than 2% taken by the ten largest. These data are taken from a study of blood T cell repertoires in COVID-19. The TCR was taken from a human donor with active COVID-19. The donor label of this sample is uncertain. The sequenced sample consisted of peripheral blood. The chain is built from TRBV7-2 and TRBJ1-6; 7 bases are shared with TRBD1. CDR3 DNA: TGTGCCAGCAGCCACAGGGGTTCACCCCTCCACTTT. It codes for CASSHRGSPLHF.